These 23 T cell receptor beta chains came from one sample sequenced in a study of healthy donors' naive CD4 and CD8 T cells. Starting from around 500 ng of total RNA, TCR libraries were made with linear amplification. TCRdb re-called the reads with MiXCR, one entry per CDR3 protein. The data show some 190,000 distinct CDR3 sequences, about 76% seen once. Sequenced sample: naive CD4+ and CD8+ T cells sorted from blood, pooled from several donors. Receptors were obtained from a pool of human donors in good health; the sample pools cells from several healthy donors.

The chain links TRBV29-1 to TRBJ1-2; 7 positions match TRBD1. J was trimmed by 0 bases and V by 1 base; bases with no gene match: 2. The V gene's germline CDR1 is SQVTM and CDR2 ANQGSEA. The CDR3 extends over 14 amino acids. The CDR3, as DNA: TGCAGCGTTGAAGGGGACAGCGCTAACTATGGCTACACCTTC. Amino acid sequence: CSVEGDSANYGYTF.

Worth noting for this clonotype: This CDR3 is missing its conserved last phenylalanine or tryptophan, likely due to a read error. The chain recombines TRBV29-1 with TRBJ1-2, with D hard to call. This CDR3 comprises 14 residues. V was clipped by 0 bases and J by 2 bases, with 10 bases between them. Germline loops: CDR1 SQVTM, CDR2 ANQGSEA. The CDR3 protein is CSVEDLGQNYGYTS. The CDR3 DNA follows: TGCAGCGTTGAAGACCTCGGGCAAAACTATGGCTACACCTCC.

The V gene is TRBV29-1, the J gene TRBJ1-1; D uncertain. Trimming took off 5 bases at V and 1 base at J, with 8 bases between the two ends. The CDR3 is 12 residues long. Germline lookup yields CDR1 SQVTM and CDR2 ANQGSEA. CDR3 protein: CSVLVGNTEAFF. CDR3 DNA sequence: TGCAGCGTTCTCGTTGGGAACACTGAAGCTTTCTTT.

This clonotype was found once. The V gene is TRBV6-5, the J gene TRBJ2-7; D ambiguous. CDR1 and CDR2 (germline): MNHEY, SVGAGI. V dropped 4 bases and J dropped 5 bases, with 12 bases sitting between them. This CDR3 spans 13 amino acids. CDR3 in DNA: TGTGCCAGCAGTTCGAAGGGAAGAAACGAGCAGTACTTC. It codes for CASSSKGRNEQYF.

The chain recombines TRBV20-1 with TRBJ2-7; 9 bases map to TRBD1. The CDR3 covers 16 residues. J gave up 3 bases and V 4 bases, and 13 bases lay outside the gene matches. Germline lookup yields CDR1 DFQATT and CDR2 SNEGSKA (reference sequence). The CDR3 sequence is CSANHRGPPLLYEQYF. The DNA of the CDR3 is TGCAGTGCTAATCACAGGGGGCCACCCCTTCTCTACGAGCAGTACTTC.

CDR3 sequence: CSVESVMNTEAFF. CDR3 nucleotide sequence: TGCAGCGTTGAGAGCGTTATGAACACTGAAGCTTTCTTT. The V call is TRBV29-1, the J call TRBJ1-1; D is undetermined. Germline CDR1 and CDR2: SQVTM and ANQGSEA. V gave up 3 bases and J gave up 0 bases, with 8 bases separating them. The CDR3 spans 13 residues.

The table lists this clonotype with a count of one. The V call is TRBV29-1, the J call TRBJ2-5; possibly TRBD1 for D (5 bases). Trimming shortened V by 3 bases and J by 5 bases, and 19 bases separated the two germline ends. Germline CDR1 and CDR2: SQVTM and ANQGSEA. The CDR3 is 15 residues long. Here the CDR3 DNA reads TGCAGCGTTGATGGTACAGGCCCATCGGAGGAGACCCAGTACTTC. Residues: CSVDGTGPSEETQYF.

CDR3: CSVDKDRSATRLSEYNEQFF. CDR3 DNA sequence: TGCAGCGTGGACAAGGATCGATCGGCCACACGTCTTTCGGAGTACAATGAGCAGTTCTTC. This chain links TRBV29-1 with TRBJ2-1; D may be TRBD1 (5 bases). V lost 6 bases, J lost 4 bases, and 34 bases lay in between. The CDR3 has 20 amino acids. Germline-derived CDR1 and CDR2 are SQVTM and ANQGSEA.

Here the CDR3 DNA reads TGCAGCGTTGACGCGGCGGTAGCGGTCCCCACAGATACGCAGTATTTT. Translating it yields CSVDAAVAVPTDTQYF. This sequence joins TRBV29-1 and TRBJ2-3; TRBD2 is a possible D gene (6 bases). The CDR3 has 16 residues. Trimming cost V 3 bases and J 2 bases, with 18 bases left between them. Germline V gene lookup returns CDR1 SQVTM and CDR2 ANQGSEA.

The chain carries TRBV29-1 and TRBJ2-7, with D uncertain. Trimming shortened V by 5 bases and J by 1 base, and 12 bases separated the two germline ends. Looked up from germline, CDR1 is SQVTM and CDR2 is ANQGSEA. The CDR3 extends over 13 amino acids. The CDR3 DNA sequence: TGCAGCGTTTCGAGGCTCCTTTCCTACGAGCAGTACTTC. Protein: CSVSRLLSYEQYF.

This clonotype was observed a handful of times. The gene calls are TRBV29-1 and TRBJ1-2; perhaps TRBD1 as D (5 bases). CDR3 size: 13 residues. The germline V gene encodes CDR1 SQVTM and CDR2 ANQGSEA. Trimming removed 1 base at V and 6 bases at J, with 12 bases between. CDR3 coding DNA: TGCAGCGTTGAAGGACGACAGACTAATGGCTACACCTTC. Its translation is CSVEGRQTNGYTF.

The CDR3 nucleotides are TGCGCCAGCAGCTTGGAACGTCTTGGCTCCTACGAGCAGTACTTC. It yields the protein CASSLERLGSYEQYF. The genes are TRBV5-1 and TRBJ2-7, with no clear D. The CDR3 is 15 amino acids. Trimming removed 0 bases from V and 0 bases from J, with 10 bases in between. Germline V lookup: CDR1 SGHRS, CDR2 YFSETQ.

The chain uses TRBV29-1 and TRBJ1-2, with D possibly being TRBD1 (6 bases). Germline assignment: CDR1 SQVTM and CDR2 ANQGSEA. Trimming pared 3 bases from V and 4 bases from J, leaving 15 bases between. The CDR3 spans 14 residues. CDR3 region: CSVEVSPGVYGYTF. CDR3 DNA sequence: TGCAGCGTTGAGGTTAGCCCAGGGGTCTATGGCTACACCTTC.

In its sample, this clonotype was seen a few times. This rearrangement joins TRBV6-5 to TRBJ1-5, with no clear D. Germline assignment: CDR1 MNHEY and CDR2 SVGAGI. Trimming removed 7 bases from V and 4 bases from J, with 11 bases in between. The CDR3 spans 13 residues. The CDR3 region is CASTGSTNQPQHF. In DNA, the CDR3 is TGTGCCAGCACCGGGAGTACTAATCAGCCCCAGCATTTT.

The sample holds one count of this clonotype. The rearrangement joins TRBV6-5 to TRBJ2-7; 9 bases agree with TRBD1. Trimming removed 6 bases from V and 2 bases from J; junction bases left unmatched: 8. From germline, CDR1 is MNHEY and CDR2 SVGAGI. The CDR3 covers 15 residues. The CDR3 sequence: CASRTQGASAYEQYF. The DNA of the CDR3 is TGTGCCAGCAGAACACAGGGGGCTTCCGCCTACGAGCAGTACTTC.

The V gene is TRBV5-5, the J gene TRBJ1-2; tentatively, D is TRBD1 (5 bases). The CDR3 sequence is 13 residues long. Looked up from germline, CDR1 is SGHKS and CDR2 is YYEKEE (reference sequence). The V and J ends lost 5 bases and 0 bases respectively, with 8 bases between them. The CDR3 loop reads CASRQATNYGYTF. The CDR3 bases are TGTGCCAGCAGACAGGCCACTAACTATGGCTACACCTTC.

The chain employs TRBV29-1 and TRBJ2-7; 9 positions agree with TRBD1. The CDR3 spans 12 residues. The V segment lost 5 bases and the J segment 6 bases; nucleotides outside the gene matches: 5. Germline lookup yields CDR1 SQVTM and CDR2 ANQGSEA. CDR3 nucleotides: TGCAGCGTTAGACAGGGGGTGGCCGAGCAGTACTTC. It yields the protein CSVRQGVAEQYF.

V and J are TRBV5-1 and TRBJ1-5; D remains unclear. Germline CDR1 is SGHRS and CDR2 is YFSETQ. CDR3 length: 14 residues. V dropped 10 bases and J dropped 6 bases, with 20 bases sitting between them. The CDR3 coding sequence is TGCGCCCCCGGGGTCTGCCCTCGACCTCAGCCCCAGCATTTT. This sequence encodes CAPGVCPRPQPQHF.

This chain connects TRBV4-3 to TRBJ1-1, with D perhaps TRBD1 (5 bases). Trimming stripped 1 base from V and 6 bases from J, with 24 bases between. The CDR3 totals 18 residues. Germline V gene data show CDR1 as LGHNA and CDR2 as YSLEER. In nucleotides, the CDR3 is TGCGCCAGCAGCCAAGCACCCGGAGGATGGGGCGGAGGGCCTGAAGCTTTCTTT. Its translation: CASSQAPGGWGGGPEAFF.

J is TRBJ2-7 and V is TRBV5-6, with D uncertain. The germline V gene encodes CDR1 SGHDT and CDR2 YYEEEE. This CDR3 is built from 13 residues. Trimming took 4 bases from V and 1 from J, leaving 9 bases between them. CDR3 sequence: CASSRASSYEQYF. The CDR3 coding sequence is TGTGCCAGCAGCCGGGCAAGTTCCTACGAGCAGTACTTC.

This chain links TRBV15 with TRBJ1-1; possibly TRBD1 for D (5 bases). Germline lookup yields CDR1 LNHNV and CDR2 YYDKDF (reference sequence). CDR3 size: 16 residues. The V gene lost 1 base and the J gene lost 6 bases, with 18 bases spanning the gap. CDR3: CATSRGVKGLYAEAFF. The DNA for the CDR3 is TGTGCCACCAGCAGAGGGGTCAAGGGGTTGTATGCTGAAGCTTTCTTT.

V and J are TRBV6-1 and TRBJ1-1; D uncertain. CDR1 and CDR2 (germline): MNHNS, SASEGT. The V end lost 8 bases, the J end lost 5 bases, and 12 bases lay between the germline ends. The CDR3 sequence is 12 residues long. The CDR3 coding sequence is TGTGCCAGCCTTTACAAGCTAACTGAAGCTTTCTTT. Its translation is CASLYKLTEAFF.

The chain uses TRBV29-1 and TRBJ1-3; D is perhaps TRBD1 (6 bases). The CDR3 is made up of 14 amino acids. The V gene lost 8 bases and the J gene lost 2 bases, with 16 bases spanning the gap. CDR1 SQVTM and CDR2 ANQGSEA come from the germline V gene. The CDR3 here is CSYTGQNTGNTIYF. CDR3 in DNA: TGCAGCTACACTGGACAGAATACTGGAAACACCATATATTTT.